The clone carrying this T cell receptor beta chain was recorded only once. The data were obtained in a study of blood T cell repertoires in COVID-19. Across the whole study: PBMCs, B-cell-depleted T cells, or T cells provided the cDNA or gDNA that made up the material.

Participants' reported clinical history set cohort assignment. Symptom resolution, clearance, or two negative PCRs marked the recovered donors of Cohort 3. Sequenced by immunoSEQ multiplex PCR; TCRdb stores in-frame clones only, minus some. The sample holds a few hundred thousand clones, under 90% seen once. CDR3 size: 17 residues. Germline CDR1 is PRHDT and CDR2 is FYEKMQ (reference sequence). Trimming cost V 0 bases and J 2 bases; bases outside gene matches: 7. The sample comprised PBMCs or T cells enriched from blood (not recorded which). V is TRBV13 and J is TRBJ1-1; 9 positions agree with TRBD1. This sequence originates from a woman aged 55 to 70 who had recovered from COVID-19. The CDR3 protein is CASSLGPLGQGNTEAFF. The CDR3 DNA reads as TGTGCCAGCAGCTTAGGCCCCTTGGGACAGGGTAACACTGAAGCTTTCTTT. Variable domain in full (rest from reference TRBV13 and TRBJ1-1): AAGVIQSPRHLIKEKRETATLKCYPIPRHDTVYWYQQGPGQDPQFLISFYEKMQSDKGSIPDRFSAQQFSDYHSELNMSSLELGDSALYFCASSLGPLGQGNTEAFFGQGTRLTVV.